This TCR beta chain was found in a study of tumor-infiltrating lymphocytes in localized non-small cell lung cancer. Study at large: Patients included smokers and never-smokers with various histologies, some sampled after neoadjuvant chemotherapy. Study outcomes and limitations: No link was found between tumor T-cell fraction and recurrence-free survival.

This CDR3 has 16 residues. Germline V CDR1 and CDR2: SGHAT, FQNNGV. V was pared by 6 bases and J by 2 bases, with 20 bases between. The assay was immunoSEQ multiplex PCR, and TCRdb's table has in-frame clones only and misses some. The table shows some 14,000 clones, with roughly 70% occurring only once. As to this clone: Its antigen remains unidentified.

Material: lung tumor tissue. The chain joins TRBV11-2 to TRBJ2-7; maybe TRBD1 (6 bases). The TCR originated in a human donor with non-small cell lung cancer. The CDR3 is CASRQLRDMYPYEQYF. The CDR3 DNA reads TGTGCCAGCAGACAACTCCGGGACATGTATCCCTACGAGCAGTACTTC.